The rows below give T cell receptor beta chains drawn from one sample of a study of T cell responses to AZD1222 COVID-19 vaccine. Method: immunoSEQ multiplex PCR; TCRdb's copy keeps in-frame clones and lacks some. The sample contains about 130,000 clones, around 90% of which appear only once. The sample here was peripheral blood, taken on day 0 of AZD1222 vaccination. The receptors stem from an adult in good health. Each CDR3 is given with its conserved first and last residue. The D gene is left open where the match is weak. Some rows mark clone size as missing; the rest say once, few, many or name a class of expanded clone.

V gene: TRBV7-9
D gene: NA
J gene: TRBJ1-1
clone size: NA
CDR3 DNA: TGTGCCAGCAGCTTAGCCCAACAGGGCTCTGAAGCTTTCTTT
CDR3 protein: CASSLAQQGSEAFF

V gene: TRBV10-2
D gene: TRBD1
J gene: TRBJ1-6
clone size: NA
CDR3 DNA: TGCGCCAGCAGTGAGACCGGGACAGGGTATAATTCACCCCTCCACTTT
CDR3 protein: CASSETGTGYNSPLHF

V gene: TRBV10-3
D gene: NA
J gene: TRBJ2-7
clone size: NA
CDR3 DNA: TGTGCCATCACCGGGGGCGCGGGGCCCGCCTACGAGCAGTACTTC
CDR3 protein: CAITGGAGPAYEQYF

V gene: TRBV5-6
D gene: TRBD2
J gene: TRBJ2-5
clone size: NA
CDR3 DNA: TGTGCCAGCAGCCCCGCGGGGGGTGGGGAGACCCAGTACTTC
CDR3 protein: CASSPAGGGETQYF

V gene: TRBV5-1
D gene: NA
J gene: TRBJ2-7
clone size: NA
CDR3 DNA: TGCGCCAGCAGCAACGTCCCGGATATGGAGCAGTACTTC
CDR3 protein: CASSNVPDMEQYF

V gene: TRBV19
D gene: TRBD2
J gene: TRBJ2-3
clone size: NA
CDR3 DNA: TGTGCCAGTAGGCTACTAGCGGGGTCTAGCACAGATACGCAGTATTTT
CDR3 protein: CASRLLAGSSTDTQYF

V gene: TRBV5-8
D gene: NA
J gene: TRBJ2-3
clone size: NA
CDR3 DNA: TGTGCCAGCAGCTGGGGGACACAGCCAAACACAGATACGCAGTATTTT
CDR3 protein: CASSWGTQPNTDTQYF

V gene: TRBV5-1
D gene: TRBD1
J gene: TRBJ1-1
clone size: NA
CDR3 DNA: TGCGCCAGCAGCTTACAGGGGAGAAACACTGAAGCTTTCTTT
CDR3 protein: CASSLQGRNTEAFF

V gene: TRBV29-1
D gene: NA
J gene: TRBJ1-1
clone size: NA
CDR3 DNA: TGCAGCGTTGAAAGACAGATGAACACTGAAGCTTTCTTT
CDR3 protein: CSVERQMNTEAFF

V gene: TRBV12-3/TRBV12-4
D gene: NA
J gene: TRBJ2-1
clone size: NA
CDR3 DNA: TGTGCCAGCAGCAGGACTGGAAATGAGCAGTTCTTC
CDR3 protein: CASSRTGNEQFF

V gene: TRBV2
D gene: NA
J gene: TRBJ1-1
clone size: NA
CDR3 DNA: TGTGCCAGCAGTGAGGTGGACTCACAGAACACTGAAGCTTTCTTT
CDR3 protein: CASSEVDSQNTEAFF

V gene: TRBV5-6
D gene: NA
J gene: TRBJ2-2
clone size: NA
CDR3 DNA: TGTGCCAGCAGACGTGGAGTGTATACCGGGGAGCTGTTTTTT
CDR3 protein: CASRRGVYTGELFF

V gene: TRBV5-1
D gene: NA
J gene: TRBJ2-2
clone size: NA
CDR3 DNA: TGCGCCAGCCGACGGGAGTGGGGCACCGGGGAGCTGTTTTTT
CDR3 protein: CASRREWGTGELFF

V gene: TRBV14
D gene: TRBD2
J gene: TRBJ2-7
clone size: NA
CDR3 DNA: TGTGCCAGCAGCCATCCTTTAACTAGCGGGGCCTCCTACGAGCAGTACTTC
CDR3 protein: CASSHPLTSGASYEQYF

V gene: TRBV27
D gene: TRBD2
J gene: TRBJ2-5
clone size: NA
CDR3 DNA: TGTGCCAGCAGTTTCGAACAACTAGCGGGGCCCCCGCAGACCCAGTACTTC
CDR3 protein: CASSFEQLAGPPQTQYF

V gene: TRBV27
D gene: NA
J gene: TRBJ1-2
clone size: NA
CDR3 DNA: TGTGCCAGCACAGGGTCCGTAGGATATGGCTACACCTTC
CDR3 protein: CASTGSVGYGYTF

V gene: TRBV6-5
D gene: NA
J gene: TRBJ1-4
clone size: once
CDR3 DNA: TGTGCCAGCAGTTGGGCGACGGGGAAGGGGGGAAAACTGTTTTTT
CDR3 protein: CASSWATGKGGKLFF

V gene: TRBV5-1
D gene: TRBD1
J gene: TRBJ2-7
clone size: NA
CDR3 DNA: TGCGCCAGCAGCTCCGGACAGGTTACCTACGAGCAGTACTTC
CDR3 protein: CASSSGQVTYEQYF

V gene: TRBV7-2
D gene: TRBD1
J gene: TRBJ1-6
clone size: NA
CDR3 DNA: TGTGCCAGCAGCCCACAGGGGCAGAATTCACCCCTCCACTTT
CDR3 protein: CASSPQGQNSPLHF

V gene: TRBV20-1
D gene: NA
J gene: TRBJ2-7
clone size: NA
CDR3 DNA: TGCAGTGCCCCGGGCCTCTACGAGCAGTACTTC
CDR3 protein: CSAPGLYEQYF

V gene: TRBV4-1
D gene: NA
J gene: TRBJ1-6
clone size: NA
CDR3 DNA: TGCGCCAGCAGCCAGGAGGGTGGTTCCTATAATTCACCCCTCCACTTT
CDR3 protein: CASSQEGGSYNSPLHF

V gene: TRBV30
D gene: TRBD1
J gene: TRBJ1-6
clone size: few
CDR3 DNA: TGTGCCTGGGACAGGGTAGGCAATTCACCCCTCCACTTT
CDR3 protein: CAWDRVGNSPLHF

V gene: TRBV19
D gene: NA
J gene: TRBJ1-3
clone size: NA
CDR3 DNA: TGTGCCAGTAGTAGAGGAGCAACTGGAAACACCATATATTTT
CDR3 protein: CASSRGATGNTIYF

V gene: TRBV7-9
D gene: NA
J gene: TRBJ1-5
clone size: NA
CDR3 DNA: TGTGCCAGCAGCTTAGGCCTAGGGGGACAGCCCCAGCATTTT
CDR3 protein: CASSLGLGGQPQHF

V gene: TRBV10-1
D gene: NA
J gene: TRBJ1-1
clone size: NA
CDR3 DNA: TGCGCCAGCAGTGAAGGATTTGCGAACACTGAAGCTTTCTTT
CDR3 protein: CASSEGFANTEAFF

V gene: TRBV7-3
D gene: NA
J gene: TRBJ2-1
clone size: NA
CDR3 DNA: TGTGCCAGCAGCTTAACCAGGGGTGGTAACAATGAGCAGTTCTTC
CDR3 protein: CASSLTRGGNNEQFF

V gene: TRBV5-1
D gene: TRBD2
J gene: TRBJ2-3
clone size: NA
CDR3 DNA: TGCGCCAGCAGCCACCCCTTAGCGGGGGTGCAAGATACGCAGTATTTT
CDR3 protein: CASSHPLAGVQDTQYF

V gene: TRBV6-1
D gene: NA
J gene: TRBJ2-7
clone size: NA
CDR3 DNA: TGTGCCAGCAGTGAAGCGACCTGGACCCCCGTCTTATACGAGCAGTACTTC
CDR3 protein: CASSEATWTPVLYEQYF

V gene: TRBV5-8
D gene: NA
J gene: TRBJ1-6
clone size: NA
CDR3 DNA: TGTGCCAGCAGCTTGGGGCAGGGTAATTCACCCCTCCACTTT
CDR3 protein: CASSLGQGNSPLHF

V gene: TRBV4-2
D gene: NA
J gene: TRBJ2-5
clone size: once
CDR3 DNA: TGTGCCAGCAGCCAAGCGGCGGGGGCGGGAGAGACCCAGTACTTC
CDR3 protein: CASSQAAGAGETQYF

V gene: TRBV7-3
D gene: NA
J gene: TRBJ2-1
clone size: NA
CDR3 DNA: TGTGCCAGCAGCCCGCAGGGCTACAATGAGCAGTTCTTC
CDR3 protein: CASSPQGYNEQFF

V gene: TRBV21-1
D gene: NA
J gene: TRBJ2-1
clone size: NA
CDR3 DNA: TGTGCCAGCAGCAAAAAGGACACCACTACGAGCTCCTACAATGAGCAGTTCTTC
CDR3 protein: CASSKKDTTTSSYNEQFF

V gene: TRBV11-3
D gene: NA
J gene: TRBJ1-2
clone size: NA
CDR3 DNA: TGTGCCAGCAGCTTCAACAGGGCCTATGGCTACACCTTC
CDR3 protein: CASSFNRAYGYTF

V gene: TRBV10-2
D gene: TRBD2
J gene: TRBJ2-3
clone size: NA
CDR3 DNA: TGCGCCAGCAGTGAGTCGAAGCGGGGGGCCCTCCCCACAGATACGCAGTATTTT
CDR3 protein: CASSESKRGALPTDTQYF

V gene: TRBV6-7
D gene: NA
J gene: TRBJ2-7
clone size: NA
CDR3 DNA: TGTGCCAGCAGTACCCCCTACGAGCAGTACTTC
CDR3 protein: CASSTPYEQYF

V gene: TRBV7-2
D gene: NA
J gene: TRBJ1-3
clone size: NA
CDR3 DNA: TGTGCCAGCAGCTTCGGGGACCGTGGAAACACCATATATTTT
CDR3 protein: CASSFGDRGNTIYF

V gene: TRBV6-5
D gene: NA
J gene: TRBJ1-2
clone size: once
CDR3 DNA: TGTGCCAGCAGTTGGGGAGGGGGCTACACCTTC
CDR3 protein: CASSWGGGYTF

V gene: TRBV9
D gene: TRBD1
J gene: TRBJ1-2
clone size: NA
CDR3 DNA: TGTGCCAGCAGCCCTTACTCAGGGGGACGAGGCTACACCTTC
CDR3 protein: CASSPYSGGRGYTF

V gene: TRBV18
D gene: TRBD2
J gene: TRBJ2-7
clone size: few
CDR3 DNA: TGTGCCAGCTCACCCGGGACTAGCGGGGTCTTGGAGCAGTACTTC
CDR3 protein: CASSPGTSGVLEQYF

V gene: TRBV18
D gene: TRBD2
J gene: TRBJ2-3
clone size: once
CDR3 DNA: TGTGCCAGCTCACCACGGGCTAGCGGGAGCACGGATACGCAGTATTTT
CDR3 protein: CASSPRASGSTDTQYF

V gene: TRBV28
D gene: NA
J gene: TRBJ1-5
clone size: NA
CDR3 DNA: TGTGCCAGCATAGGGGGGGGCCCCAATCAGCCCCAGCATTTT
CDR3 protein: CASIGGGPNQPQHF

V gene: TRBV5-4
D gene: TRBD2
J gene: TRBJ2-2
clone size: NA
CDR3 DNA: TGTGCCAGCAGCTGGGGACTAGCGGGGGCGAACACCGGGGAGCTGTTTTTT
CDR3 protein: CASSWGLAGANTGELFF

V gene: TRBV7-8
D gene: TRBD2
J gene: TRBJ2-7
clone size: NA
CDR3 DNA: TGTGCCAGCAGCTTAGGAGCGGGAGGGCCCTACGAGCAGTACTTC
CDR3 protein: CASSLGAGGPYEQYF

V gene: TRBV6-5
D gene: NA
J gene: TRBJ2-7
clone size: NA
CDR3 DNA: TGTGCCAGCAGTTACTCGATAGGGACCTACGAGCAGTACTTC
CDR3 protein: CASSYSIGTYEQYF

V gene: TRBV25-1
D gene: NA
J gene: TRBJ1-5
clone size: NA
CDR3 DNA: TGTGCCAGCAGTAAAAACGAAGGGGAAAAGCCCCAGCATTTT
CDR3 protein: CASSKNEGEKPQHF

V gene: TRBV19
D gene: NA
J gene: TRBJ2-7
clone size: NA
CDR3 DNA: TGTGCCAGTAGTCCCCGATTGGGGATCGGCTACGAGCAGTACTTC
CDR3 protein: CASSPRLGIGYEQYF

V gene: TRBV25-1
D gene: NA
J gene: TRBJ2-7
clone size: NA
CDR3 DNA: TGTGCCAGTTCGGCGGCGTACGAGCAGTACTTC
CDR3 protein: CASSAAYEQYF

V gene: TRBV7-3
D gene: NA
J gene: TRBJ1-1
clone size: NA
CDR3 DNA: TGTGCCAGCAGCTTAAGCGGGACAAGAACTGAAGCTTTCTTT
CDR3 protein: CASSLSGTRTEAFF

V gene: TRBV5-8
D gene: NA
J gene: TRBJ1-1
clone size: NA
CDR3 DNA: TGTGCCAGCAGCTTGATCACAGCGCGCGCTTTCTTT
CDR3 protein: CASSLITARAFF

V gene: TRBV7-9
D gene: TRBD1
J gene: TRBJ1-2
clone size: NA
CDR3 DNA: TGTGCCAGCAGCTCGTCACAGGGGGCGAAAGGCTATGGCTACACCTTC
CDR3 protein: CASSSSQGAKGYGYTF

V gene: TRBV2
D gene: NA
J gene: TRBJ1-1
clone size: NA
CDR3 DNA: TGTGCCAGCACACGGGAACCGAACACTGAAGCTTTCTTT
CDR3 protein: CASTREPNTEAFF

V gene: TRBV18
D gene: NA
J gene: TRBJ1-5
clone size: NA
CDR3 DNA: TGTGCCAGCTCACCCTCGACAGCATCAGGCAATCAGCCCCAGCATTTT
CDR3 protein: CASSPSTASGNQPQHF

V gene: TRBV10-3
D gene: NA
J gene: TRBJ2-3
clone size: NA
CDR3 DNA: TGTGCCATCAGTGAAACAGGGATGTTAGGCACAGATACGCAGTATTTT
CDR3 protein: CAISETGMLGTDTQYF

V gene: TRBV6-2/TRBV6-3
D gene: TRBD1
J gene: TRBJ1-2
clone size: NA
CDR3 DNA: TGTGCCAGCAGTCGCCGACAGGGAATCAGCTATGGCTACACCTTC
CDR3 protein: CASSRRQGISYGYTF

V gene: TRBV19
D gene: NA
J gene: TRBJ1-1
clone size: NA
CDR3 DNA: TGTGCCAGTAGTATAGGACCCAGGGTCGTCACTGAAGCTTTCTTT
CDR3 protein: CASSIGPRVVTEAFF